This T cell receptor beta chain was sequenced during a study of cytomegalovirus exposure and HLA in healthy donors. Background on the study: Both the roughly 120 validation repertoires and the 666 first-cohort repertoires used the same platform, as reported by a later analysis. Study-wide findings and caveats: It was found in a later analysis that first-cohort TCR clusters tended to co-occur in the 90 to 150 validation repertoires. Most TCR sequences showed up rarely, but some public TCRs showed up in many donors.

The method was immunoSEQ multiplex PCR; TCRdb's version includes in-frame clones alone and lacks a portion of them. The data show some 170,000 clones, 85% to 90% seen once. On this clone itself: Its specificity is unknown.

Sequencing was performed on PBMCs. The sequence was obtained from a woman in her late teens or twenties in good health and CMV-seropositive.

Here the CDR3 reads CASSIRQGDWEKLFF. CDR3 nucleotide sequence: TGTGCCAGCAGTATTCGACAGGGCGACTGGGAAAAACTGTTTTTT. The chain has TRBV6-5 and TRBJ1-4, with 7 bases aligning to TRBD1. Trimming took 5 bases from V and 8 from J; bases not matched to a gene: 11. This CDR3 is 15 amino acids long. Germline CDR1 is MNHEY and CDR2 is SVGAGI.